This T cell receptor beta chain was identified during a study of blood T cells in healthy people across ages. Primers used in a second PCR of about 6 to 12 cycles were a sample-barcoded 5' primer and a J-beta primer mix. With 12 random nucleotides, a template-switch adaptor tagged each individual cDNA molecule. Using its own MiXCR run on the 5' RACE reads, TCRdb lists one record per CDR3 protein. The sample consists of over 300,000 distinct CDR3 sequences, approximately 51% of them appearing once. Findings and caveats of the study: Underestimates were what the diversity estimates from one million T cells were considered to be. Among long-lived donors, naive CD4+ cells were more numerous and diversity higher than in aged donors. Higher naive T cell percentage went strongly together with higher TCR beta diversity.

This CDR3 comprises 21 residues. About this clonotype itself: Its target is unknown.

Sequencing used blood. The chain combines TRBV21-1 with TRBJ1-5. TRBV21-1 is deemed a pseudogene. This receptor was identified in a man aged 60 to 75 in good health. The CDR3 protein is CASKAKGDGTVSRYSNQPQHF. The CDR3 coding sequence is TGTGCCAGCAAAGCAAAGGGAGATGGCACAGTCAGCAGATATAGCAATCAGCCCCAGCATTTT.